These T cell receptor beta chains were read from a single sample in a study of blood T cell repertoires in COVID-19. TCRdb's copy holds only in-frame clones and misses some; the assay was immunoSEQ multiplex PCR. Among about 210,000 clones listed, around 80% were seen once. Sequencing was done on a sample of peripheral blood. These receptors were collected from a woman between 45 and 60 years old with acute or convalescent COVID-19. Both conserved end residues are part of each CDR3. The D gene is left open where the match is weak. Not all rows give a size; the values are once, few, many and, for expanded clones, a class.

clone size,J gene,D gene,V gene,CDR3 protein,CDR3 DNA
NA,TRBJ1-4,NA,TRBV28,CASSFAVGEGGEKLFF,TGTGCCAGCAGTTTCGCAGTCGGGGAGGGAGGGGAAAAACTGTTTTTT
NA,TRBJ1-4,NA,TRBV1,CTSSQDWDRDKATNEKLFF,TGCACCAGCAGCCAAGATTGGGACAGGGATAAGGCAACTAATGAAAAACTGTTTTTT
NA,TRBJ1-5,NA,TRBV27,CATGEGTQPQHF,TGTGCCACTGGGGAGGGAACTCAGCCCCAGCATTTT
few,TRBJ1-3,NA,TRBV3-1/TRBV3-2,CASSQVYRHSGNTIYF,TGTGCCAGCAGCCAAGTTTACAGGCACTCTGGAAACACCATATATTTT
NA,TRBJ2-1,NA,TRBV3-1/TRBV3-2,CASSDTSRYNEQFF,TGTGCCAGCAGCGACACTAGCCGTTACAATGAGCAGTTCTTC
NA,TRBJ1-1,TRBD1,TRBV19,CASSRTRPGQGDVNTEAFF,TGTGCCAGTAGCCGGACTCGACCGGGACAGGGTGATGTGAACACTGAAGCTTTCTTT
NA,TRBJ2-1,TRBD1,TRBV12-5,CASGLPQGEVRSYNEQFF,TGTGCTAGTGGTTTGCCACAGGGGGAAGTTCGCTCCTACAATGAGCAGTTCTTC
NA,TRBJ1-6,NA,TRBV4-1,CASSQDHSPHYNSPLHF,TGCGCCAGCAGCCAAGATCACAGCCCTCACTATAATTCACCCCTCCACTTT
once,TRBJ1-1,NA,TRBV5-1,CASSPQGWTEAFF,TGCGCCAGCAGCCCCCAGGGGTGGACTGAAGCTTTCTTT
NA,TRBJ1-2,NA,TRBV27,CASSLSSRTRGYTF,TGTGCCAGCAGTTTATCGTCCCGGACTCGGGGCTACACCTTC
NA,TRBJ1-4,NA,TRBV7-2,CASSRTATTTNEKLFF,TGTGCCAGCAGTAGGACAGCAACAACAACTAATGAAAAACTGTTTTTT
once,TRBJ2-2,TRBD2,TRBV5-1,CASTRTGRLAVTGELFF,TGCGCCAGCACCAGGACGGGGCGACTAGCAGTCACCGGGGAGCTGTTTTTT
few,TRBJ1-5,NA,TRBV19,CASSMGKGVKNQPQHF,TGTGCCAGTAGTATGGGGAAGGGGGTGAAGAATCAGCCCCAGCATTTT
once,TRBJ2-7,TRBD1,TRBV28,CASSLGGTGVFEQYF,TGTGCCAGCAGTCTCGGCGGGACAGGGGTCTTCGAGCAGTACTTC
NA,TRBJ1-1,NA,TRBV5-1,CASSLDTGRSFF,TGCGCCAGCAGCTTGGATACAGGGCGTTCTTTCTTT
few,TRBJ2-7,NA,TRBV18,CASSPKIFDRTTRYEQYF,TGTGCCAGCTCACCAAAAATATTTGACAGAACTACCCGTTACGAGCAGTACTTC
NA,TRBJ2-3,TRBD1,TRBV27,CASRAWGTVELFGGSTDTQYF,TGTGCCAGCAGAGCGTGGGGGACAGTTGAACTCTTCGGCGGGAGCACAGATACGCAGTATTTT
NA,TRBJ2-1,TRBD1,TRBV24-1,CATGTGDNNEQFF,TGTGCCACAGGGACAGGGGATAACAATGAGCAGTTCTTC
once,TRBJ1-1,TRBD1,TRBV5-1,CASSATGEKTEAFF,TGCGCCAGCAGCGCCACAGGGGAGAAAACTGAAGCTTTCTTT
NA,TRBJ2-2,TRBD2,TRBV28,CASSTRTSGNTGELFF,TGTGCCAGCAGTACTAGGACTAGCGGCAACACCGGGGAGCTGTTTTTT
NA,TRBJ2-2,NA,TRBV5-1,CASSLVATGELFF,TGCGCCAGCAGCTTGGTGGCCACCGGGGAGCTGTTTTTT
NA,TRBJ2-5,TRBD2,TRBV2,CASSEDRAGGQETQYF,TGTGCCAGCAGTGAAGACCGAGCGGGGGGCCAAGAGACCCAGTACTTC
NA,TRBJ1-3,NA,TRBV28,CASSLSGLGNTIYF,TGTGCCAGCAGTCTTTCAGGGTTAGGAAACACCATATATTTT
few,TRBJ2-7,NA,TRBV19,CASSIDPRLETLYEQYF,TGTGCCAGTAGTATAGATCCAAGACTAGAAACCCTCTACGAGCAGTACTTC
once,TRBJ1-2,NA,TRBV27,CASSLRQTQYGSGGYTF,TGTGCCAGCAGTTTAAGACAGACTCAATACGGAAGCGGGGGCTACACCTTC
NA,TRBJ2-7,NA,TRBV6-1,CASSEAWGATISYEQYF,TGTGCCAGCAGTGAAGCGTGGGGCGCAACAATTTCCTACGAGCAGTACTTC
NA,TRBJ2-7,TRBD2,TRBV27,CASSPTYGLVSVGEQYF,TGTGCCAGCAGTCCCACCTACGGACTAGTCTCGGTCGGCGAGCAGTACTTC
NA,TRBJ1-5,NA,TRBV19,CASSQRSNRGGGQPQHF,TGTGCCAGTAGTCAACGCAGCAATCGGGGTGGCGGTCAGCCCCAGCATTTT
NA,TRBJ2-3,NA,TRBV11-3,CASSRSLVDTQYF,TGTGCCAGCAGCCGATCATTAGTAGATACGCAGTATTTT
NA,TRBJ2-7,TRBD2,TRBV27,CASSSGTSGRVHEQYF,TGTGCCAGCAGTTCCGGGACTAGCGGGAGGGTCCACGAGCAGTACTTC
once,TRBJ2-1,TRBD2,TRBV19,CASRLGLAGGDNEQFF,TGTGCCAGTAGACTGGGACTAGCGGGAGGGGACAATGAGCAGTTCTTC
NA,TRBJ2-2,NA,TRBV5-8,CASSRLRTVNTGELFF,TGTGCCAGCAGCCGCCTCAGGACAGTAAACACCGGGGAGCTGTTTTTT
NA,TRBJ1-5,NA,TRBV6-5,CASSLTGSGNQPQHF,TGTGCCAGCAGTCTCACAGGGTCGGGCAATCAGCCCCAGCATTTT
NA,TRBJ2-1,TRBD2,TRBV27,CASSLSVGTSVYNEQFF,TGTGCCAGCAGTTTATCGGTGGGGACTAGCGTATACAATGAGCAGTTCTTC
NA,TRBJ2-7,NA,TRBV3-1/TRBV3-2,CASSQPTVSYEQYF,TGTGCCAGCAGCCAACCGACAGTTTCCTACGAGCAGTACTTC
few,TRBJ2-2,NA,TRBV20-1,CSAPQSGELFF,TGCAGTGCCCCCCAGTCCGGGGAGCTGTTTTTT
NA,TRBJ2-5,TRBD1,TRBV7-8,CASSRTGGGARQETQYF,TGTGCCAGCAGCCGGACAGGCGGTGGGGCAAGGCAAGAGACCCAGTACTTC
NA,TRBJ2-7,NA,TRBV5-6,CASSFPTSPSSYEQYF,TGTGCCAGCAGCTTTCCAACTAGCCCAAGCTCCTACGAGCAGTACTTC
NA,TRBJ1-2,TRBD1,TRBV10-3,CAISDTGTGVSIGPSNYGYTF,TGTGCCATCAGTGATACCGGGACAGGGGTATCAATTGGGCCTTCTAACTATGGCTACACCTTC
NA,TRBJ2-1,NA,TRBV4-2,CASSQDLSGPGNEQFF,TGTGCCAGCAGCCAAGACCTTAGCGGACCAGGGAATGAGCAGTTCTTC
few,TRBJ2-7,TRBD1,TRBV6-5,CASSPGTGGSYEQYF,TGTGCCAGCAGTCCCGGGACAGGGGGTTCCTACGAGCAGTACTTC
NA,TRBJ1-6,NA,TRBV5-1,CASSSDSPSSYNSPLHF,TGCGCCAGCAGCTCGGACAGCCCGAGCTCCTATAATTCACCCCTCCACTTT
NA,TRBJ2-3,NA,TRBV2,CASSRGGSISTDTQYF,TGTGCCAGCAGCCGAGGAGGTTCAATTAGCACAGATACGCAGTATTTT
NA,TRBJ1-5,TRBD1,TRBV18,CASSPGTGAQPQHF,TGTGCCAGCTCGCCCGGGACAGGGGCACAGCCCCAGCATTTT
NA,TRBJ2-1,NA,TRBV15,CATSGGGSSYNEQFF,TGTGCCACCAGCGGGGGCGGGAGCTCCTACAATGAGCAGTTCTTC
NA,TRBJ1-2,NA,TRBV28,CASSQNYGYTF,TGTGCCAGCAGTCAAAACTATGGCTACACCTTC
few,TRBJ1-5,NA,TRBV6-5,CASSYLTRYSNQPQHF,TGTGCCAGCAGTTACTTGACACGTTATAGCAATCAGCCCCAGCATTTT
few,TRBJ2-7,NA,TRBV3-1/TRBV3-2,CASSLSQGPGEQYF,TGTGCCAGCAGCCTGAGTCAGGGTCCGGGCGAGCAGTACTTC
NA,TRBJ1-3,TRBD1,TRBV5-1,CASSPRTGMSSGNTIYF,TGCGCCAGCAGCCCCCGGACAGGAATGAGCTCTGGAAACACCATATATTTT
NA,TRBJ2-1,NA,TRBV2,CASSEVAVSSYNEQFF,TGTGCCAGCAGTGAAGTAGCGGTTAGCTCCTACAATGAGCAGTTCTTC
NA,TRBJ2-1,NA,TRBV28,CASKGGGASYNEQFF,TGTGCCAGCAAAGGGGGCGGGGCCTCCTACAATGAGCAGTTCTTC
NA,TRBJ2-1,TRBD2,TRBV5-6,CASSQRLAGDYNEQFF,TGTGCCAGCAGTCAGAGACTAGCGGGAGATTACAATGAGCAGTTCTTC
NA,TRBJ2-3,TRBD2,TRBV3-1/TRBV3-2,CASSQTTSGSTDTQYF,TGTGCCAGCAGCCAGACCACTAGCGGGAGTACAGATACGCAGTATTTT
few,TRBJ1-1,NA,TRBV29-1,CSGAGRGDTEAFF,TGCAGCGGGGCAGGACGCGGGGACACTGAAGCTTTCTTT
NA,TRBJ1-4,TRBD1,TRBV2,CASSEGQGDEKLFF,TGTGCCAGCAGTGAAGGACAGGGAGATGAAAAACTGTTTTTT